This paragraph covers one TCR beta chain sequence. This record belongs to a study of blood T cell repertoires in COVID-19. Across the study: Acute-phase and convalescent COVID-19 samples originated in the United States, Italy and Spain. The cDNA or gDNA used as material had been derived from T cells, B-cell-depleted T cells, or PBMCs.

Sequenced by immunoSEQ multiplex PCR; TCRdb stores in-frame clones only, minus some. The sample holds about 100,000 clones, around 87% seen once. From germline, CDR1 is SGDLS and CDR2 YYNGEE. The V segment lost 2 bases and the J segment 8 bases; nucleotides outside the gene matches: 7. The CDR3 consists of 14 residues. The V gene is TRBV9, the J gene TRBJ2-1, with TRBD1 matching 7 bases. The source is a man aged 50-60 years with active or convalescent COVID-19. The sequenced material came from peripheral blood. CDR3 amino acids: CASSVFTGVDEQFF. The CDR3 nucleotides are TGTGCCAGCAGCGTCTTTACAGGGGTGGATGAGCAGTTCTTC.